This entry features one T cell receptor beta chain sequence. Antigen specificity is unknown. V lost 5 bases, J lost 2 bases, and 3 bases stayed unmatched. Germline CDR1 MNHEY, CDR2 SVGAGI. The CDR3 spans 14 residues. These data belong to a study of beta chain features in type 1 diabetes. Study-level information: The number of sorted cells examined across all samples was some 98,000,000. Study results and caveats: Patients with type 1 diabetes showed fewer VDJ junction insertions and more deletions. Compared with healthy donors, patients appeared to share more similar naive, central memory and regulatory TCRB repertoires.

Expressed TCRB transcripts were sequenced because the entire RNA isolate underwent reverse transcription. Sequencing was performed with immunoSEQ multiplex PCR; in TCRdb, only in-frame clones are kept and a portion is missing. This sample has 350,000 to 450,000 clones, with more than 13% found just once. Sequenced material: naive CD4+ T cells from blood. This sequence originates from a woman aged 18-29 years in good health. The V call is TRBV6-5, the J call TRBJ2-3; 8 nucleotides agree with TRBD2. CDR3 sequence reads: CASSRGLDTDTQYF. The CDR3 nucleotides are TGTGCCAGCAGTCGGGGACTAGACACAGATACGCAGTATTTT.